This entry concerns a single T cell receptor beta chain. Its antigen is still unknown. The record originates from a study of cytomegalovirus exposure and HLA in healthy donors. 60 Vbeta and 13 Jbeta primers were used in PCR. Some clones are missing from TCRdb's copy, which holds only in-frame ones; the method was immunoSEQ multiplex PCR. The table records around 150,000 clones, approximately 80% of them present only once. Study-wide results and caveats: In vitro confirmation showed three CMV-associated chains to be CMV antigen specific. TCR beta chains numbering 150 to 200 were designated cytomegalovirus-associated.

The germline V gene encodes CDR1 MDHEN and CDR2 SYDVKM. CDR3 length: 13 amino acids. The ends were cut back, 3 bases at V and 8 bases at J, with 10 bases in the middle. What was sequenced was PBMCs. The TCR comes from a man aged 45 to 65 in good health and CMV-seronegative. The rearrangement joins TRBV28 to TRBJ1-4; D is unclear. CDR3 protein: CASSFEDREKLFF. Written as DNA, the CDR3 is TGTGCCAGCAGTTTCGAGGATCGAGAAAAACTGTTTTTT.